This entry is about one TCR beta chain. Its antigen is undetermined. The primer mix had 60 Vbeta and 13 Jbeta primers. Methods used by the authors: Later reanalysis found around 74 million unique TCR beta chains, around 9.9 million of them shared. Sequencing was performed with immunoSEQ multiplex PCR; in TCRdb, only in-frame clones are kept and a portion is missing. V and J calls and clone size come straight from that table; D and trimming were deduced from the DNA. The sample has around 150,000 clones; roughly four fifths are singletons. This record belongs to a study of cytomegalovirus exposure and HLA in healthy donors. On the study more broadly: Researchers previously reported finding some 110 million unique TCR beta sequences from around 200 million T cells. The study's findings and limits: A later analysis showed HLA-associated TCR beta chains outstripping equally common others in clonal expansion.

This CDR3 contains 16 residues. The germline CDR1 and CDR2 sequences are SGHDT and YYEEEE. Trimming left V 7 bases short and J 0 bases short, with 20 bases between. The clonotype originates from a woman aged 40 to 50 in good health and CMV-seronegative. The sequenced sample consisted of PBMCs. The V and J genes are TRBV5-6 and TRBJ2-7; D call uncertain. The CDR3 region has the DNA TGTGCCAGCGCCGAGAGGTCCTCCATGATCTCCTACGAGCAGTACTTC. Amino acids: CASAERSSMISYEQYF.